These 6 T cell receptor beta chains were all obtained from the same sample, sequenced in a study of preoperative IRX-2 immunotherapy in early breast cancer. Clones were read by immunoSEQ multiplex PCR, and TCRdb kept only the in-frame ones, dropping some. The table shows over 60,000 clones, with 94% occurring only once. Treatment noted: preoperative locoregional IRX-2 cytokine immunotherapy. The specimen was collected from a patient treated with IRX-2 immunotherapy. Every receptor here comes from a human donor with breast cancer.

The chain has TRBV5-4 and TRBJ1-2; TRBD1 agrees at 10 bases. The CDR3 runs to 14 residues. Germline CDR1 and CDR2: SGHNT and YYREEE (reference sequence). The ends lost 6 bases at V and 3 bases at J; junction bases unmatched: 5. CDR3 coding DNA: TGTGCCAGCACCCGGACAGGGGGGGACTATGGCTACACCTTC. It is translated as CASTRTGGDYGYTF. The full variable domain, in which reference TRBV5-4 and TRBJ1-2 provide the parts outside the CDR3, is ETGVTQSPTHLIKTRGQQVTLRCSSQSGHNTVSWYQQALGQGPQFIFQYYREEENGRGNFPPRFSGLQFPNYSSELNVNALELDDSALYLCASTRTGGDYGYTFGSGTRLTVV.

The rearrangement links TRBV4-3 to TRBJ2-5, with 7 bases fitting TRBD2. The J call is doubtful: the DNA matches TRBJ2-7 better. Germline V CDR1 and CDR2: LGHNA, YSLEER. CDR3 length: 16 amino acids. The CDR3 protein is CASSQGLLAEHYEQYF. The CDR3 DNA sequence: TGCGCCAGCAGCCAAGGGCTCCTAGCGGAGCACTACGAGCAGTACTTC.

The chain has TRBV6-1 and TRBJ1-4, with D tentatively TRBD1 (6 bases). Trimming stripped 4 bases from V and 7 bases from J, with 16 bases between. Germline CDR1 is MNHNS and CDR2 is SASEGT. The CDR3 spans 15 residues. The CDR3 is CASSAGGGGSEKLFF. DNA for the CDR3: TGTGCCAGCAGTGCCGGGGGAGGGGGGAGTGAAAAACTGTTTTTT.

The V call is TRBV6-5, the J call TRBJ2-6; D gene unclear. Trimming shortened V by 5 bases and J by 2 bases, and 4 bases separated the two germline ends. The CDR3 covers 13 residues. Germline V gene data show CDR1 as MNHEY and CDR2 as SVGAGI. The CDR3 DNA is TGTGCCAGCAGTGGAGCTGGGGCCAACGTCCTGACTTTC. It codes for CASSGAGANVLTF.

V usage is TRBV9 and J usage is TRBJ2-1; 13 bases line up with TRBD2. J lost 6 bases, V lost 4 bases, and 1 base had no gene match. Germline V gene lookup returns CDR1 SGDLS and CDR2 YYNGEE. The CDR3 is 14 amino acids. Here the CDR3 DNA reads TGTGCCAGCAGCTGGACTAGCGGGGGCAATGAGCAGTTCTTC. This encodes CASSWTSGGNEQFF.

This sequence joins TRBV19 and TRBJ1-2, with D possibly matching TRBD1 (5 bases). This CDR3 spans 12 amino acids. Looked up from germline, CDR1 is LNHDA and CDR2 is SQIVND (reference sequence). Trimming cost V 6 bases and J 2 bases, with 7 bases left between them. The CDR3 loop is CASRRGNYGYTF. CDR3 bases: TGTGCCAGTAGGCGGGGGAACTATGGCTACACCTTC.